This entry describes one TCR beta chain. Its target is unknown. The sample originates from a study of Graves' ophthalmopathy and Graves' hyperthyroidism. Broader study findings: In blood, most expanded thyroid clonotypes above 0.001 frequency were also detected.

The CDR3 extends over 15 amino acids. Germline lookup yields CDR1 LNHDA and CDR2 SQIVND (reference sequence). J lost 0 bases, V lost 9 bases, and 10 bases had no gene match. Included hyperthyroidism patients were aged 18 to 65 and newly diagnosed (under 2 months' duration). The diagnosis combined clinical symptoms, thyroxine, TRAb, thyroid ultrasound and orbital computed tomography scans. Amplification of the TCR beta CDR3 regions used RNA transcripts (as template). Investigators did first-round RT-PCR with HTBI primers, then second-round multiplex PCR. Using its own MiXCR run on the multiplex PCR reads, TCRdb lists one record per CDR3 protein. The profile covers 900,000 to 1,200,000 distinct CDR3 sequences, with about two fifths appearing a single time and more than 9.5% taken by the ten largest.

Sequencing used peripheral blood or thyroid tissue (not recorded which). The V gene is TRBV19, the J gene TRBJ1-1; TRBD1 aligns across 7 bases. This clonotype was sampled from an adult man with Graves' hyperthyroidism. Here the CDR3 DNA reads TGTGCCAGCCGGACCGACAGGGTCATGAACACTGAAGCTTTCTTT. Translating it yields CASRTDRVMNTEAFF.